This TCR beta chain was sequenced in a study of cytomegalovirus exposure and HLA in healthy donors. The study, taken as a whole, reports: A cluster of highly shared sequence variants was likely a sequencing artifact. An analysis done earlier found most TCR beta V segments productive about 90% or about 30% of the time. A few CMV-associated chains proved CMV antigen-specific in vitro.

Details on this clone: Its antigen is currently unknown.

Vbeta (60) and Jbeta (13) primers were used in the PCR. In the authors' methods: Later analysis identified 80 million to 85 million unique TCR beta chains, 10 million to 12 million shared. Assay used: immunoSEQ multiplex PCR; TCRdb lists only in-frame clones, some missing. V and J calls and clone size follow that table, whereas D and trimming were derived from the DNA. The sample has under 200,000 clones, approximately 80% seen once. The CDR3 totals 16 residues. V lost 2 bases to trimming and J lost 5 bases; unmatched junction nucleotides: 9. CDR1 and CDR2 (germline): MNHEY, SVGAGI. The receptor's source is a man aged 25-45 years in good health and CMV-seronegative. This sequence joins TRBV6-5 and TRBJ1-1; the match to TRBD1 covers 9 bases. The sample consisted of PBMCs. CDR3 nucleotides: TGTGCCAGCAGTTACCCTACCGGGACAGGGAGGACTGAAGCTTTCTTT. Amino acids: CASSYPTGTGRTEAFF.